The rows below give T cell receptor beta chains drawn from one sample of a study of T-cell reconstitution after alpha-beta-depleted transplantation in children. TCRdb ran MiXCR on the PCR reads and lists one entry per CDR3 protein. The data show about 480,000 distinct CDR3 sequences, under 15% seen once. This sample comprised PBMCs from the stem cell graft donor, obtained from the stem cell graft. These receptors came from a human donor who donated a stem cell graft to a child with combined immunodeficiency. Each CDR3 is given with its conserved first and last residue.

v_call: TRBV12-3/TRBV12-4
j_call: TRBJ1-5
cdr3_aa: CASSLGGPHNQPQHF

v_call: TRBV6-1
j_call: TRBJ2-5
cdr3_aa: CASSEVLGGSQETQYF

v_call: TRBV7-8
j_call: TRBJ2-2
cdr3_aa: CASSERQVHTGELFF

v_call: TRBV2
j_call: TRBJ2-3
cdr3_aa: CASRQGADTQYF

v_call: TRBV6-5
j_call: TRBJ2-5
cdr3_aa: CASSYSGGLQETQYF

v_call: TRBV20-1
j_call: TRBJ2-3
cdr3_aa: CSARTGLWASTQYF

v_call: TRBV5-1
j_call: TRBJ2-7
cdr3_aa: CASSLRVTGGTDEQYF

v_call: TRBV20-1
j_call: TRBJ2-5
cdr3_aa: CSAGYGQETQYF

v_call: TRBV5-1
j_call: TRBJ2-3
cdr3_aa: CASTEGLVTDTQYF

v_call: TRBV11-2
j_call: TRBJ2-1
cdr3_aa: CASSLGIREQFF

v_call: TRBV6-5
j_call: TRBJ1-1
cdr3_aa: CASSYSSRWGAEAFF

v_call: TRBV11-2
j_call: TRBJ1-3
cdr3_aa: CASSFLEKSGTSSYGNTIYF

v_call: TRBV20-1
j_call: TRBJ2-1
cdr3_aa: CSARSGGRPYNEQFF

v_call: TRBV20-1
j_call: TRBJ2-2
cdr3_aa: CSARGVSGGVFAGELFF

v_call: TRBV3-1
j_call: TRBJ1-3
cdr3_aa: CASSQEDRANTIYF

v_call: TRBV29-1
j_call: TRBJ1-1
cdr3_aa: CSVGGPRNTEAFF

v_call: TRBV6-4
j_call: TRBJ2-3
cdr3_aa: CASSDGGGETDTQYF

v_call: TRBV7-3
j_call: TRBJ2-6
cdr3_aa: CASSLGHFSGANVLTF

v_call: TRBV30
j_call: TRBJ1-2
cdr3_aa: CAWSERGWYGYTF

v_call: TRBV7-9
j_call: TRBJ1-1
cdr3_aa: CASSLVWWGLVNTEAFF

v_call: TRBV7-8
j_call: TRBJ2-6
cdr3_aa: CASSTRGGYRLGANVLTF

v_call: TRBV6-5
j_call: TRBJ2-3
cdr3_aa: CASSSGLRTDTQYF

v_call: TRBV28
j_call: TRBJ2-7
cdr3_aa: CASSSEQGAPYEQYF

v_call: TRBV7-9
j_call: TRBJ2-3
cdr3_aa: CASSLLGESYTDTQYF

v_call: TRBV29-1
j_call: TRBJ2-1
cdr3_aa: CSGMGQGTYNEQFF

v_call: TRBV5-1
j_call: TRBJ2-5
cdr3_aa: CASSPGQNQETQYF

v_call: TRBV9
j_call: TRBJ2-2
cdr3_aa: CASSVQSSTSMNTGELFF

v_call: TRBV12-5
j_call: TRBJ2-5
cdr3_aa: CASKASGSPETQYF

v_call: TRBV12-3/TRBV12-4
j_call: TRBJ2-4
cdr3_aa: CASRPRTGPNIQYF

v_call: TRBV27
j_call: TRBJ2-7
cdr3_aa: CASSGGDGSYEQYF

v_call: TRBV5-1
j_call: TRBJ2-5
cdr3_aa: CASSFQAETQYF

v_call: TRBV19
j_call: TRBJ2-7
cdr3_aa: CASNNRDRYEQYF